This record concerns one T cell receptor (beta chain) sequence. Ahead of thyroid surgery, no patient had received treatment of any kind. This sample is part of a study of metastatic and nonmetastatic thyroid tumors. CDR1 and CDR2 from the germline V gene are SNHLY and FYNNEI. This CDR3 is 15 amino acids long. V gave up 4 bases and J gave up 5 bases; unmatched junction bases: 6. TCRdb reprocessed the PCR reads using MiXCR. The sample carries about 46,000 clones, around 25% recorded once. V gene TRBV2 combines with J gene TRBJ2-7; 12 positions agree with TRBD2. Sample: blood. The sequence derives from a male donor with papillary thyroid cancer or a benign thyroid nodule (not recorded which). Some clones in this sample may be carry-over from other donors' samples. The CDR3 here is CASSVTSGSIDEQYF. CDR3 coding DNA: TGTGCCAGCAGTGTGACTAGCGGGAGTATAGACGAGCAGTACTTC.